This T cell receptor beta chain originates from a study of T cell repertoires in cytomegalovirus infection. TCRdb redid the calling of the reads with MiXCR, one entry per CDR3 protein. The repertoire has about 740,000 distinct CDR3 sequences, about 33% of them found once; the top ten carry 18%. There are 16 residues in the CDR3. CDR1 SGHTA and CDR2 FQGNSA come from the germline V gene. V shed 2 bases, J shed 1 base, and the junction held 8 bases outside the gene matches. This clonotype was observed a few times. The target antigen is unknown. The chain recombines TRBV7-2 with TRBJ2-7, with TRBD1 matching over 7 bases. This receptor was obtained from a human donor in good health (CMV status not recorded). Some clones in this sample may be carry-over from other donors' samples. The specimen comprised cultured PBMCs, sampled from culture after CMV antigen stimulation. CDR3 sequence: CASSLLGDRVSYEQYF. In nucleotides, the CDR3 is TGTGCCAGCAGCTTATTAGGAGACAGGGTATCCTACGAGCAGTACTTC.